This TCR beta chain appears in the sequencing data of a study of memory CD8 T cells in hepatitis C reinfection. This CDR3 has 13 amino acids. Germline V gene lookup returns CDR1 SGHNT and CDR2 YYREEE (reference sequence). Trimming at V came to 5 bases and at J to 9 bases, leaving 6 bases not matched to a gene. The assay was immunoSEQ multiplex PCR, and TCRdb's table has in-frame clones only and misses some. Of 6,000 or so clones listed, roughly nine tenths were seen once; the top ten hold 20% to 25%. The time point denotes: pre-reinfection, 55 to 20 weeks before reinfection detection. TCR sequencing was done directly ex vivo on sorted cells, without expansion in vitro.

The sample taken for sequencing was naive CD8+ T cells sorted from blood. The rearrangement joins TRBV5-4 to TRBJ2-1, with 9 bases matching TRBD1. This receptor was identified in a man aged 50 to 59 with hepatitis C virus infection. The CDR3 sequence: CASRWGTGIEQFF. The CDR3 DNA is TGTGCCAGCAGGTGGGGGACAGGGATTGAGCAGTTCTTC.